This entry features one T cell receptor beta chain sequence. The data were obtained in a study of blood T cell repertoires in COVID-19. Study as a whole: Donors in the United States, Italy and Spain gave samples during acute or convalescent COVID-19.

Original handling: Scientists estimated how many nucleated cells there were by amplifying reference gene primers. Assay used: immunoSEQ multiplex PCR; TCRdb lists only in-frame clones, some missing. D and trimming come from the DNA, and the V and J calls and clone size come from that table. The sample lists roughly 330,000 clones, approximately 85% occurring once. The germline CDR1 and CDR2 sequences are SGHNT and YYREEE (reference sequence). Losses at the gene ends were 2 bases for V and 3 bases for J; bases not matched to a gene: 4. The CDR3 is made up of 15 amino acids. This TCR derives from a woman between 50 and 59 years old with acute or convalescent COVID-19. Sequencing input: peripheral blood. This chain joins TRBV5-4 and TRBJ2-7, with TRBD2 matching over 11 bases. This CDR3 reads CASSLSSGRSYEQYF. CDR3 DNA sequence: TGTGCCAGCAGCTTATCTAGCGGGAGGAGCTACGAGCAGTACTTC.